A selection of T cell receptor beta chains follows, all from one sample in a study of spatial heterogeneity in lung cancer. TCRdb fed the 5' RACE reads into MiXCR, producing one record per CDR3 protein. The sample has more than 1,500 distinct CDR3 sequences, 5.5% to 7% seen once. Sequencing used lung tumor tissue, obtained at surgery. The receptor set was obtained from a female donor with early-stage non-small cell lung cancer. Each CDR3 is given with its conserved first and last residue. D genes are given only for firm matches. Some rows mark clone size as missing; the rest say once, few, many or name a class of expanded clone.

>-|TRBV12-3/TRBV12-4|medium-sized|TRBJ1-1
CASSTGFGTEAFF
TGTGCCAGCAGTACAGGATTTGGGACTGAAGCTTTCTTT
>-|TRBV28|medium-sized|TRBJ2-2
CASSSLQGSTGELFF
TGTGCCAGCAGTTCACTCCAGGGCAGCACCGGGGAGCTGTTTTTT
>-|TRBV7-3|large|TRBJ2-5
CASSLSNGAGETQYF
TGTGCCAGCAGCTTATCAAACGGGGCGGGGGAGACCCAGTACTTC
>-|TRBV5-1|medium-sized|TRBJ2-1
CASSFRDFEQFF
TGCGCCAGCAGCTTCCGGGATTTTGAGCAGTTCTTC
>-|TRBV5-1|medium-sized|TRBJ2-1
CASSLGAGATGEQFF
TGCGCCAGCAGCTTGGGTGCGGGGGCCACGGGTGAGCAGTTCTTC
>TRBD2|TRBV28|medium-sized|TRBJ2-3
CASSKIGAGGHHF
TGTGCCAGCAGTAAGATCGGTGCGGGGGGGCATCATTTT
>TRBD1|TRBV11-3|many|TRBJ1-5
CASSYGTGGGQPQHF
TGTGCCAGCAGTTACGGGACAGGGGGCGGGCAGCCCCAGCATTTT
>-|TRBV5-1|medium-sized|TRBJ2-5
CASSPGGGGERTQYF
TGCGCCAGCAGCCCAGGTGGAGGGGGAGAGCGGACCCAGTACTTC
>TRBD2|TRBV4-2|medium-sized|TRBJ2-3
CASSQEMAGGPADTQYF
TGTGCCAGCAGCCAAGAAATGGCGGGAGGGCCCGCAGATACGCAGTATTTT
>-|TRBV29-1|large|TRBJ2-7
CSVDPGGHYEQYF
TGCAGCGTTGACCCCGGGGGCCACTACGAGCAGTACTTC
>-|TRBV12-3/TRBV12-4|-|TRBJ1-6
CASSFSGRANSPLHF
TGTGCCAGCAGTTTTTCTGGGCGTGCAAATTCACCCCTCCACTTT
>-|TRBV28|-|TRBJ2-1
CVSTLPPGGPGDNEQFF
TGTGTCAGCACCCTTCCCCCGGGCGGGCCGGGCGACAATGAGCAGTTCTTC
>-|TRBV18|-|TRBJ2-3
CASSPSIGTGGDTQYF
TGTGCCAGCTCACCATCGATTGGAACTGGGGGAGATACGCAGTATTTT
>TRBD1|TRBV7-2|large|TRBJ1-2
CASSPQGGDGYTF
TGTGCCAGCAGCCCACAGGGGGGGGATGGCTACACCTTC
>TRBD2|TRBV5-6|-|TRBJ2-1
CASSPGLAGNEQFF
TGTGCCAGCAGCCCGGGACTAGCAGGGAATGAGCAGTTCTTC
>TRBD1|TRBV20-1|-|TRBJ2-2
CSASGQGDTGELFF
TGCAGTGCTTCCGGACAGGGTGACACCGGGGAGCTGTTTTTT
>TRBD2|TRBV7-2|many|TRBJ2-2
CASSLVLAANTGELFF
TGTGCCAGCAGCTTAGTACTAGCGGCGAACACCGGGGAGCTGTTTTTT
>-|TRBV11-2|large|TRBJ1-5
CASSLADNRNQPQHF
TGTGCCAGCAGCTTAGCGGACAATCGGAATCAGCCCCAGCATTTT
>-|TRBV7-2|large|TRBJ2-2
CASRQRVTGELFF
TGTGCCAGCAGACAAAGGGTCACCGGGGAGCTGTTTTTT
>-|TRBV12-3/TRBV12-4|medium-sized|TRBJ2-7
CASSPGLIAEQYF
TGTGCCAGCAGTCCCGGGCTCATCGCAGAGCAGTACTTC
>-|TRBV15|many|TRBJ1-2
CATSRDYAGSEGYTF
TGTGCCACCAGCAGAGATTACGCCGGGAGTGAGGGCTACACCTTC
>TRBD1|TRBV6-1|medium-sized|TRBJ1-3
CASTGQGMYSGNTIYF
TGTGCCAGCACTGGACAGGGGATGTACTCTGGAAACACCATATATTTT
>-|TRBV9|medium-sized|TRBJ2-5
CASSVGGLRETQYF
TGTGCCAGCAGCGTAGGAGGGCTCCGCGAGACCCAGTACTTC
>TRBD2|TRBV20-1|many|TRBJ2-7
CSARAIAGKTSYEQYF
TGCAGTGCTAGAGCGATAGCGGGGAAAACCTCCTACGAGCAGTACTTC
>-|TRBV7-8|medium-sized|TRBJ1-2
CASSPTDNYGYTF
TGTGCCAGCAGCCCTACAGACAACTATGGCTACACCTTC
>TRBD1|TRBV12-3/TRBV12-4|medium-sized|TRBJ2-5
CASRPTGGQETQYF
TGTGCCAGCAGACCAACAGGGGGGCAAGAGACCCAGTACTTC